Sequencing of this TCR beta chain was carried out in a study of identical twins. Between the trimmed V and J ends, which lost 11 bases and 2 bases, there was a span of 7 bases. CDR3 length equals 11 residues. Germline assignment: CDR1 MNHNS and CDR2 SASEGT. TCRdb reanalysed the 5' RACE reads using MiXCR and keeps one entry per CDR3 protein. This table has hundreds of thousands of distinct CDR3 sequences, around 6% appearing once. This clonotype was counted ten times or more. The clonotype comes from a man aged 18-30 years in good health. The chain recombines TRBV6-1 with TRBJ1-5; D is possibly TRBD1 (5 bases). Material: naive T cells sorted from blood. CDR3 sequence: CAGGGNQPQHF. Written as DNA, the CDR3 is TGTGCCGGGGGTGGCAATCAGCCCCAGCATTTT.